The 26 T cell receptor beta chains given below trace back to one sample, sequenced in a study of blood T cell repertoires in COVID-19. Here immunoSEQ multiplex PCR was the method, and the copy in TCRdb shows in-frame clones only, minus some. The profile shows nearly 90,000 clones, approximately 90% of them singletons. Specimen: peripheral blood. These receptors were taken from a man aged 55 to 70 with acute or convalescent COVID-19.

This clone occurred once. The genes are TRBV9 and TRBJ2-2, with 8 nucleotides matching TRBD1. CDR1 is SGDLS and CDR2 is YYNGEE in the germline V gene. There are 15 residues in the CDR3. V was clipped by 4 bases and J by 6 bases; unmatched bases: 8. The CDR3 spells CASSPPTGDPGELFF. The CDR3 DNA reads as TGTGCCAGCAGCCCACCGACAGGGGACCCCGGGGAGCTGTTTTTT.

This chain connects TRBV5-1 to TRBJ2-7; 14 nucleotides agree with TRBD2. The germline CDR1 and CDR2 sequences are SGHRS and YFSETQ. V shed 4 bases, J shed 1 base, and the junction held 10 bases outside the gene matches. The CDR3 is 18 amino acids. CDR3 in DNA: TGCGCCAGCAGCGACAGGGGACTAGCGGGGGCAATTTCCTACGAGCAGTACTTC. Its translation: CASSDRGLAGAISYEQYF.

The rearrangement uses TRBV19 and TRBJ1-2; D perhaps matches TRBD1 (6 bases). V was trimmed by 5 bases and J by 0 bases, leaving 16 bases between them. The CDR3 sequence is 16 residues long. The germline V gene encodes CDR1 LNHDA and CDR2 SQIVND (reference sequence). CDR3 in amino acids: CASSDRSSPSNYGYTF. In nucleotides, the CDR3 is TGTGCCAGTAGTGACAGGAGTTCCCCTTCTAACTATGGCTACACCTTC.

CDR3: CASSPRLAGRANTGELFF. The CDR3 coding sequence is TGTGCCAGCAGCCCCCGACTAGCGGGCCGCGCGAACACCGGGGAGCTGTTTTTT. The V gene is TRBV3-1 (or the pseudogene TRBV3-2), the J gene TRBJ2-2; TRBD2 matches 10 bases. The length of the CDR3 is 18 residues. Trimming cost V 4 bases and J 0 bases; bases outside gene matches: 8. The germline CDR1 and CDR2 sequences are LGHDT and YNNKEL (reference sequence).

On this clone: One end of the junction fails to match germline, which may point to a read error. V is TRBV19 and J is TRBJ2-5; no clear D. The CDR3 is 16 amino acids. CDR1 LNHDA and CDR2 SQIVND come from the germline V gene (reference sequence). CDR3 protein: CASSIDFARRQETQYF. The CDR3 DNA reads as TGTGCCAGCAGTATAGATTTCGCGAGGCGCCAAGAGACCCAGTACTTC.

This clone was detected a few times. CDR3: CASSLLGTGNHGYTF. The DNA for the CDR3 is TGCGCCAGCAGCTTGTTAGGGACAGGGAACCATGGCTACACCTTC. This rearrangement joins TRBV5-1 to TRBJ1-2; 9 nucleotides align to TRBD1. The CDR3 consists of 15 residues. Germline-derived CDR1 and CDR2 are SGHRS and YFSETQ. V gave up 1 base and J gave up 6 bases; unmatched junction bases: 7. Full variable domain (remainder filled in from reference TRBV5-1 and TRBJ1-2): KAGVTQTPRYLIKTRGQQVTLSCSPISGHRSVSWYQQTPGQGLQFLFEYFSETQRNKGNFPGRFSGRQFSNSRSEMNVSTLELGDSALYLCASSLLGTGNHGYTFGSGTRLTVV.

This clone was picked up a small number of times. V gene TRBV12-5 combines with J gene TRBJ1-6; 9 nucleotides line up with TRBD1. CDR3 length: 16 amino acids. Germline CDR1 LGHNT, CDR2 FRNRAP. The V gene end was trimmed by 6 bases and the J gene end by 7 bases; junction bases not matched to a gene: 10. The CDR3 DNA reads as TGTGCTAGTGGGAATTGGGGACAGGGCCCAAATTCACCCCTCCACTTT. Translation gives CASGNWGQGPNSPLHF.

This chain uses TRBV5-1 with TRBJ2-3; 9 nucleotides line up with TRBD1. V gave up 0 bases and J gave up 4 bases; unmatched junction bases: 9. Germline values: CDR1 SGHRS, CDR2 YFSETQ. The CDR3 covers 17 residues. The CDR3 loop is CASSLGAGTGLSDTQYF. The CDR3 DNA reads as TGCGCCAGCAGCTTGGGGGCCGGGACAGGGCTTTCAGATACGCAGTATTTT.

This chain links TRBV6-5 with TRBJ1-1; TRBD1 matches 9 bases. The junction had 8 bases not matched to a gene; V was cut back by 5 bases and J by 4 bases. Germline V gene lookup returns CDR1 MNHEY and CDR2 SVGAGI. The CDR3 is made up of 15 amino acids. The CDR3 DNA reads as TGTGCCAGCAGTAGTGAACAGGGGGCTATCACTGAAGCTTTCTTT. Encoded protein: CASSSEQGAITEAFF.

As DNA, the CDR3 is TGTGCCAGCAGCTTAGGTGGAGAGAACTATGGCTACACCTTC. Protein product: CASSLGGENYGYTF. This rearrangement joins TRBV7-9 to TRBJ1-2, with D hard to call. The CDR3 has 14 amino acids. CDR1 and CDR2 from the germline V gene are SEHNR and FQNEAQ (reference sequence). The V end was cut by 1 base, the J end by 2 bases, with 8 bases between.

V is TRBV7-6 and J is TRBJ1-6; 7 nucleotides agree with TRBD1. The CDR3 is 15 amino acids. Trimming at V came to 5 bases and at J to 4 bases, leaving 5 bases not matched to a gene. Germline V CDR1 and CDR2: SGHVS, FNYEAQ. CDR3 DNA sequence: TGTGCCAGCAGCATCGGACAGGCTTATAATTCACCCCTCCACTTT. Translation: CASSIGQAYNSPLHF.

This chain links TRBV19 with TRBJ1-5; TRBD1 is a possible D gene (5 bases). The germline V gene encodes CDR1 LNHDA and CDR2 SQIVND (reference sequence). The CDR3 loop spans 15 amino acids. V dropped 1 base and J dropped 0 bases, with 7 bases sitting between them. The chain's CDR3 is CASSIVGDSNQPQHF. The CDR3 nucleotides are TGTGCCAGTAGTATAGTAGGGGATAGCAATCAGCCCCAGCATTTT.

The chain has TRBV18 and TRBJ2-7; 9 bases match TRBD1. From germline, CDR1 is KGHSH and CDR2 LQKENI. The CDR3 covers 14 residues. Unmatched junction bases numbered 7, after V lost 3 bases and J lost 7 bases. This chain's CDR3 is CASSPTGGLGEQYF. The CDR3 region has the DNA TGTGCCAGCTCACCCACAGGGGGCTTGGGTGAGCAGTACTTC.

This sequence joins TRBV7-9 and TRBJ2-6; 8 bases fit TRBD1. CDR3 size: 18 residues. Per the germline V gene, CDR1 is SEHNR and CDR2 is FQNEAQ (reference sequence). The V segment lost 5 bases and the J segment 1 base; nucleotides outside the gene matches: 10. CDR3 sequence reads: CASSIPTGEESGANVLTF. The CDR3 DNA reads as TGTGCCAGCAGCATACCGACAGGGGAGGAGTCTGGGGCCAACGTCCTGACTTTC.

The gene calls are TRBV10-3 and TRBJ2-7; TRBD2 aligns across 7 bases. This CDR3 comprises 12 residues. Germline values: CDR1 ENHRY, CDR2 SYGVKD. V lost 8 bases, J lost 0 bases, and 1 base stayed unmatched. CDR3 nucleotide sequence: TGTGCCATCCGCGGGAGCTCCTACGAGCAGTACTTC. Translated: CAIRGSSYEQYF.

V usage is TRBV24-1 and J usage is TRBJ2-1; 7 nucleotides agree with TRBD2. The J segment lost 2 bases and the V segment lost 9 bases, leaving 3 bases of the junction unmatched. The CDR3 is 13 residues long. Germline V gene data show CDR1 as KGHDR and CDR2 as SFDVKD. CDR3 coding DNA: TGTGCCACCTCGGGACTAACCTACAATGAGCAGTTCTTC. Translating gives CATSGLTYNEQFF.

The chain recombines TRBV29-1 with TRBJ2-1, with 12 bases matching TRBD2. The CDR3 is 13 amino acids. Germline CDR1 and CDR2: SQVTM and ANQGSEA. J was trimmed by 6 bases and V by 5 bases; bases with no gene match: 2. CDR3 region: CSVPSGGANEQFF. In nucleotides, the CDR3 is TGCAGCGTTCCTAGCGGGGGGGCCAATGAGCAGTTCTTC.

The chain links TRBV28 to TRBJ2-2; no clear D gene. Germline assignment: CDR1 MDHEN and CDR2 SYDVKM. This CDR3 has 12 residues. Trimming shortened V by 2 bases and J by 7 bases, and 5 bases separated the two germline ends. The CDR3 coding sequence is TGTGCCAGCAGTTTAGGAGACGGGGAGCTGTTTTTT. Protein sequence: CASSLGDGELFF.

V and J are TRBV3-1 (or the pseudogene TRBV3-2) and TRBJ2-7; 11 bases agree with TRBD1. From germline, CDR1 is LGHDT and CDR2 YNNKEL (reference sequence). With V trimmed by 4 bases and J by 6 bases, 11 bases remained unmatched. The CDR3 runs 16 residues. CDR3: CASSPYGGQGALEQYF. In DNA, the CDR3 is TGTGCCAGCAGCCCCTATGGAGGACAGGGGGCTCTCGAGCAGTACTTC.

The chain combines TRBV7-2 with TRBJ1-2; weak D call: TRBD1 (5 bases). The CDR3 totals 17 residues. Germline V gene sequence: CDR1 SGHTA, CDR2 FQGNSA. V gave up 1 base and J gave up 8 bases, with 23 bases separating them. CDR3 sequence reads: CASSLGGQGFFGGGYTF. The CDR3, as DNA: TGTGCCAGCAGCTTAGGAGGCCAGGGCTTTTTCGGTGGAGGCTACACCTTC.

This clone is a singleton in its sample. The rearrangement uses TRBV27 and TRBJ1-3; TRBD1 matches at 8 bases. Germline lookup yields CDR1 MNHEY and CDR2 SMNVEV (reference sequence). J gave up 8 bases and V 4 bases, and 7 bases lay outside the gene matches. This CDR3 contains 14 residues. The CDR3 DNA reads as TGTGCCAGCAGTTCCGGACAGGGTGTGGACACCATATATTTT. As protein: CASSSGQGVDTIYF.

The chain has TRBV6-5 and TRBJ1-5; D unresolved. CDR1 and CDR2 from the germline V gene are MNHEY and SVGAGI. With 8 bases removed from V and 4 bases from J, the gap between germline ends came to 12 bases. The CDR3 is 13 residues long. CDR3 protein: CASERTGNQPQHF. In nucleotides, the CDR3 is TGTGCCAGCGAAAGGACGGGAAATCAGCCCCAGCATTTT.

The chain uses TRBV5-1 and TRBJ2-7, with 10 nucleotides matching TRBD1. The length of the CDR3 is 15 residues. The trim removed 2 bases at V and 2 bases at J, leaving 4 bases unmatched. Germline CDR1 and CDR2: SGHRS and YFSETQ. In nucleotides, the CDR3 is TGCGCCAGCAGCTTAGGACAGGGGGGGACCTACGAGCAGTACTTC. Its protein is CASSLGQGGTYEQYF.

This rearrangement joins TRBV28 to TRBJ1-2, with a weak D call TRBD1 (6 bases). V lost 3 bases and J lost 4, with 15 bases in between. Germline CDR1 and CDR2: MDHEN and SYDVKM. The CDR3 runs to 15 residues. Here the CDR3 reads CASSFMGAPTYGYTF. CDR3 nucleotides: TGTGCCAGCAGTTTCATGGGGGCTCCGACCTATGGCTACACCTTC.

This chain connects TRBV7-2 to TRBJ2-2; 8 bases map to TRBD2. V lost 0 bases to trimming and J lost 2 bases; unmatched junction nucleotides: 5. Germline loops: CDR1 SGHTA, CDR2 FQGNSA. This CDR3 has 17 residues. Here the CDR3 DNA reads TGTGCCAGCAGCTTAGCGAGCGGGAGACATAACACCGGGGAGCTGTTTTTT. Translated, it gives CASSLASGRHNTGELFF.

The J gene is TRBJ1-6, the V gene TRBV19; D gene ambiguous. CDR1 LNHDA and CDR2 SQIVND come from the germline V gene (reference sequence). Deletions cut 7 bases from V and 5 bases from J, with 18 bases between. The CDR3 has 16 residues. CDR3 nucleotide sequence: TGTGCCAGTAAAGAGACGGTGGGCGGGAATAATTCACCCCTCCACTTT. Protein sequence: CASKETVGGNNSPLHF.